These T cell receptor beta chains were read from a single sample in a study of T cells in Graves' hyperthyroidism and ophthalmopathy. TCRdb analysed the multiplex PCR reads with MiXCR anew, one entry per CDR3 protein. The sample lists 610,000 or so distinct CDR3 sequences, 35% to 55% occurring once. The sequencing input was peripheral blood or thyroid tissue (not recorded which). These receptors were taken from a woman aged 18-29 years with Graves' hyperthyroidism. CDR3s include the opening cysteine and the closing phenylalanine or tryptophan. The order of the fields is clone size, J gene, D gene, CDR3 length, V gene, CDR3 protein, CDR3 DNA. A D gene is named only where the DNA matches it firmly. Not every row has a clone size; where given, it reads once, few, many or a size class.

>many|TRBJ2-7|TRBD2|14|TRBV12-3/TRBV12-4
CASSLAGGPWEQYF
TGTGCCAGCAGTTTAGCGGGAGGGCCTTGGGAGCAGTACTTC
>once|TRBJ2-7|TRBD2|15|TRBV24-1
CATSDASGGIYEQYF
TGTGCCACCAGTGACGCTAGCGGGGGCATCTACGAGCAGTACTTC
>many|TRBJ2-7|NA|13|TRBV20-1
CSATGKLTYEQYF
TGCAGTGCTACGGGGAAGCTAACCTACGAGCAGTACTTC
>NA|TRBJ2-5|NA|14|TRBV7-9
CASSYSGDGETQYF
TGTGCCAGCAGTTATAGCGGAGACGGGGAGACCCAGTACTTC
>NA|TRBJ1-1|NA|12|TRBV2
CASKSGGTEAFF
TGTGCCAGCAAATCGGGGGGGACTGAAGCTTTCTTT
>once|TRBJ1-2|NA|13|TRBV20-1
CSGVEVLHYGYTF
TGCAGTGGCGTAGAAGTTCTTCACTATGGCTACACCTTC
>few|TRBJ2-7|NA|15|TRBV7-9
CASSYAGGPYYEQYF
TGTGCCAGCAGTTACGCCGGGGGGCCTTACTACGAGCAGTACTTC
>few|TRBJ2-7|NA|12|TRBV27
CASSLLGRKQYF
TGTGCCAGCAGTTTACTCGGGAGAAAGCAGTACTTC
>NA|TRBJ2-4|NA|14|TRBV5-1
CASSFNVAKNIQYF
TGCGCCAGCAGCTTTAACGTCGCCAAAAACATTCAGTACTTC
>NA|TRBJ1-6|NA|12|TRBV2
CASRRVDSPLHF
TGTGCCAGCAGAAGGGTCGATTCACCCCTCCACTTT
>NA|TRBJ2-7|NA|15|TRBV7-9
CASSASRDSAYEQYF
TGTGCCAGCAGTGCTAGCCGGGACTCGGCCTACGAGCAGTACTTC
>NA|TRBJ2-7|NA|16|TRBV10-1
CASSSQVASAFYEQYF
TGCGCCAGCAGTAGCCAAGTGGCTAGCGCCTTCTACGAGCAGTACTTC
>many|TRBJ1-2|NA|14|TRBV5-6
CASSRGGYSYGYTF
TGTGCCAGCAGCCGCGGAGGGTATAGCTATGGCTACACCTTC
>many|TRBJ2-5|TRBD2|12|TRBV29-1
CSVEGGGETQYF
TGCAGCGTTGAGGGGGGAGGGGAGACCCAGTACTTC
>many|TRBJ2-6|NA|17|TRBV7-8
CASSLGWSGSGANVLTF
TGTGCCAGCAGCTTGGGGTGGTCAGGATCTGGGGCCAACGTCCTGACTTTC
>many|TRBJ1-1|TRBD1|14|TRBV6-6
CASSYRDRDTEAFF
TGTGCCAGCAGTTACCGAGACAGGGACACTGAAGCTTTCTTT
>NA|TRBJ2-2|NA|14|TRBV6-5
CASRTAKNTGELFF
TGTGCCAGCAGGACAGCCAAAAACACCGGGGAGCTGTTTTTT
>NA|TRBJ1-3|NA|14|TRBV29-1
CSVNSGYSGNTIYF
TGCAGCGTAAATTCGGGTTACTCTGGAAACACCATATATTTT
>NA|TRBJ2-5|TRBD2|15|TRBV20-1
CSAGDGFGGVGTQYF
TGCAGTGCTGGAGATGGGTTTGGGGGGGTGGGAACCCAGTACTTC
>NA|TRBJ1-1|NA|13|TRBV6-2/TRBV6-3
CASLHREGPEAFF
TGTGCCAGCTTGCATCGGGAGGGCCCTGAAGCTTTCTTT
>NA|TRBJ2-1|TRBD2|15|TRBV7-2
CASSKAGVGWGEQFF
TGTGCCAGCAGCAAAGCGGGGGTGGGGTGGGGTGAGCAGTTCTTC
>many|TRBJ2-7|NA|15|TRBV14
CASSQDYRTTYEQYF
TGTGCCAGCAGCCAAGATTACAGGACTACCTACGAGCAGTACTTC
>NA|TRBJ2-4|NA|14|TRBV7-2
CASSRGVGEDIQYF
TGTGCCAGCAGCCGAGGGGTGGGGGAAGACATTCAGTACTTC
>many|TRBJ1-2|NA|13|TRBV6-2/TRBV6-3
CASSLTGLEGYTF
TGTGCCAGCAGCTTGACGGGGTTGGAAGGCTACACCTTC
>once|TRBJ2-2|TRBD1|16|TRBV7-9
CASSITGTADTGELFF
TGTGCCAGCAGCATAACCGGGACAGCCGACACCGGGGAGCTGTTTTTT
>NA|TRBJ2-7|TRBD1|11|TRBV11-3
CASSSLNRDRF
TGTGCCAGCAGCTCCCTCAACCGGGACAGATTC